This T cell receptor (beta chain) was identified during a study of blood T cell repertoires in COVID-19. The data were produced by immunoSEQ multiplex PCR, yet TCRdb's version contains in-frame clones alone and is incomplete. Of about 100,000 clones in the sample, approximately 80% were seen once. Input material: peripheral blood. This sequence originates from a man aged 55 to 70 with acute or convalescent COVID-19.

This chain's CDR3 is CAWSSGAGDQPQHF. CDR3 in DNA: TGTGCCTGGAGTTCGGGGGCGGGGGATCAGCCCCAGCATTTT. The chain links TRBV30 to TRBJ1-5, with D tentatively TRBD1 (6 bases). This CDR3 contains 14 residues. Trimming cost V 2 bases and J 5 bases, with 13 bases left between them. Germline loops: CDR1 GTSNPN, CDR2 SVGIG (reference sequence).